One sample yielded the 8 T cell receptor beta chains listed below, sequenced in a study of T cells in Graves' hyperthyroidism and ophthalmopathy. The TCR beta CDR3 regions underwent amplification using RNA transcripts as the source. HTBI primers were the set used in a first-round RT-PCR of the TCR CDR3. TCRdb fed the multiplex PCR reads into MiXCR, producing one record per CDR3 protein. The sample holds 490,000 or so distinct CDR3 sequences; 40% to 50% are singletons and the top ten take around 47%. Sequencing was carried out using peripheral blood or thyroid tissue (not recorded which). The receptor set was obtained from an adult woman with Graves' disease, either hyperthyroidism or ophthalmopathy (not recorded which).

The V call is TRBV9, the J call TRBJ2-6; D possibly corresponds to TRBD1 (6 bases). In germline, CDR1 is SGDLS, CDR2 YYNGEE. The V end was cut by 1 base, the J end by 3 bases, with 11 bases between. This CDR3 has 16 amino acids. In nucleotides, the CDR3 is TGTGCCAGCAGCGTACAGGGGCTGGGTGGGGCCAACGTCCTGACTTTC. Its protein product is CASSVQGLGGANVLTF.

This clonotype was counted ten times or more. CDR3 nucleotides: TGCAGTTTTACAGCAATCTCCTACGAGCAGTACTTC. Amino acids: CSFTAISYEQYF. The J gene is TRBJ2-7, the V gene TRBV29-1; D not resolved. CDR3 size: 12 residues. Germline CDR1 and CDR2: SQVTM and ANQGSEA.

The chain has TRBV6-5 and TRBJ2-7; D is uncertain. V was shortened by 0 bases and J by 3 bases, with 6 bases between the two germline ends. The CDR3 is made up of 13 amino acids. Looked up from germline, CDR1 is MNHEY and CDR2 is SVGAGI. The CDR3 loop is CASSYSSDYEQYF. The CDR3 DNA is TGTGCCAGCAGTTACTCGTCGGACTACGAGCAGTACTTC.

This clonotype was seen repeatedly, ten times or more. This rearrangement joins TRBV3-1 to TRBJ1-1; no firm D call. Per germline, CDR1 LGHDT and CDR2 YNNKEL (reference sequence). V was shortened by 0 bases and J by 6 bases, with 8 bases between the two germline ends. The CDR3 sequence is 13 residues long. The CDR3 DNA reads TGTGCCAGCAGCCAAGATCTTACAGCTGAAGCTTTCTTT. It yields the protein CASSQDLTAEAFF.

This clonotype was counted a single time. In DNA form, the CDR3 reads TGTGCCAGCAGTGAATCGACAGCTTCCAACTATGGCTACACCTTC. Its translation is CASSESTASNYGYTF. V usage is TRBV6-6 and J usage is TRBJ1-2; D might be TRBD1 (5 bases). The CDR3 has 15 residues. CDR1 and CDR2 from the germline V gene are MNHNY and SVGAGI (reference sequence). Trimming took off 5 bases at V and 2 bases at J, with 15 bases between the two ends.

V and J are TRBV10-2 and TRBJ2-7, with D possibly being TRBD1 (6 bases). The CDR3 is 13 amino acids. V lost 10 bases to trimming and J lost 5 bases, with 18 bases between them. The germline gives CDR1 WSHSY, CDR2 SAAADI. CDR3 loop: CANTGNYIHEQYF. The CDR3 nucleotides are TGCGCCAACACAGGGAATTATATCCACGAGCAGTACTTC.

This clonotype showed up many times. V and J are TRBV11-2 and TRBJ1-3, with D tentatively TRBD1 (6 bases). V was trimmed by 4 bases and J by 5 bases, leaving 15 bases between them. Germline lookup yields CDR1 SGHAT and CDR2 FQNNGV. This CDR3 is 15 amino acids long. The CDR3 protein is CASSSLQGVRNTIYF. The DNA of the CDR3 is TGTGCCAGCAGCTCATTACAGGGAGTCAGAAACACCATATATTTT.

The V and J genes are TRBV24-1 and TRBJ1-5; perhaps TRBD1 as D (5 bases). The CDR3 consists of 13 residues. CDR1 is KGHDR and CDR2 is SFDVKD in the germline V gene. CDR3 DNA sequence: TGTACCCCCACTGGGACGTCGGATCAGCCCCAGCATTTT. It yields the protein CTPTGTSDQPQHF.